Detailed here is one T cell receptor (beta chain). The target antigen is unknown. This entry comes from a study of lung T cells in sarcoidosis with Löfgren's syndrome. J was trimmed by 2 bases and V by 0 bases; bases with no gene match: 4. This CDR3 is 14 amino acids long. The germline V gene has CDR1 DFQATT and CDR2 SNEGSKA (reference sequence). Points from the study as a whole: Shared TRAV12-1 and TRBV2 CDR3 motifs across Löfgren's syndrome patients reportedly suggested public CD4+ TCRs. In alpha-beta pairs, TRAV12-1 favored TRBV2, and their CDR3s were homologous. Recognition of an unidentified sarcoidosis antigen was only suggested. The most expanded V genes in Löfgren's patients were reportedly TRAV12-1 and TRBV2.

Via MiXCR, TCRdb re-called the reads, giving one row per CDR3 protein. The sample contains 58,000 or so distinct CDR3 sequences, about 20% of which appear only once. The material sequenced was CD4+ T cells from PBMCs. The origin of this receptor is a human donor with sarcoidosis (Löfgren's syndrome or another form), or a control subject (not recorded which). The chain combines TRBV20-1 with TRBJ2-7, with TRBD2 matching 7 bases. In DNA, the CDR3 is TGCAGTGCTAGAGATGGACTAGGACCCTACGAGCAGTACTTC. Encoded protein: CSARDGLGPYEQYF.